This T cell receptor beta chain emerged from a study of shared T cell receptors in the human thymus. CDR1 is SGHDT, CDR2 YYEEEE, per germline. With 0 bases removed from V and 0 bases from J, the gap between germline ends came to 16 bases. This CDR3 contains 18 residues. TCRdb's table, derived via immunoSEQ multiplex PCR, lists solely in-frame clones and lacks some. This repertoire shows hundreds of thousands of clones, roughly 90% found once; its top ten account for around 0.0099%. A further study also used this sample, focusing on human thymus T cells. That publication notes: Resections were taken during corrective heart surgery, and the thymus tissue came from these. Thymic as well as blood repertoires seemed to favor certain V and J genes unevenly.

Sequenced sample: thymocytes. V gene TRBV5-6 combines with J gene TRBJ1-5; D is unclear. The TCR originated in a boy younger than two with a congenital heart defect. As DNA, the CDR3 is TGTGCCAGCAGCTTGGCTTCGTCCCCAGGTTATAGCAATCAGCCCCAGCATTTT. Amino acids: CASSLASSPGYSNQPQHF.